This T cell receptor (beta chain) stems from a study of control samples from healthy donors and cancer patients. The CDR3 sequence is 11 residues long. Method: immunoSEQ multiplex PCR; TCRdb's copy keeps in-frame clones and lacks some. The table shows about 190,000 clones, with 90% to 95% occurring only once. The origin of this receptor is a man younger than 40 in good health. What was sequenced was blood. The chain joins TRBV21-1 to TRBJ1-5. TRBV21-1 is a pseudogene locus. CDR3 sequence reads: CASRRSQPQHF. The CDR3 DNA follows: TGTGCCAGCAGGAGAAGTCAGCCCCAGCATTTT.